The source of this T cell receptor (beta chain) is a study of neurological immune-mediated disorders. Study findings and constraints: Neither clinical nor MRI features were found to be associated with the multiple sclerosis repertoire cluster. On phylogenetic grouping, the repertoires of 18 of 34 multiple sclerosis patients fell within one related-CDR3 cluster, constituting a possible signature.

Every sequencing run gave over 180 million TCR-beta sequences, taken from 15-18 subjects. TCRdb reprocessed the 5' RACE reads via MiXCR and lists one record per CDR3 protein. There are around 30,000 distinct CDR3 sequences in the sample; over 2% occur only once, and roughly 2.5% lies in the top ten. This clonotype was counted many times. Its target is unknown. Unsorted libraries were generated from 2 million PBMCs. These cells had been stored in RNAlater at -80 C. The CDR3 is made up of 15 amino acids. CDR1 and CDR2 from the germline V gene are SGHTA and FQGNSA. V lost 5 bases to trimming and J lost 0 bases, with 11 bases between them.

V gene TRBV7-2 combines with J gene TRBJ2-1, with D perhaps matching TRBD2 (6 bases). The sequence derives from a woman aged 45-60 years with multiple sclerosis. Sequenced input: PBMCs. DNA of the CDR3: TGTGCCAGCAGCCCATACGGGAGCTCCTACAATGAGCAGTTCTTC. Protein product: CASSPYGSSYNEQFF.